Each of the 22 T cell receptor beta chains below was sequenced from the same sample in a study of blood T cell repertoires in COVID-19. Profiled with immunoSEQ multiplex PCR; TCRdb holds only in-frame clones, not every one. This sample has 490,000 or so clones, with less than 90% found just once. Sequencing was carried out using PBMCs or T cells enriched from blood (not recorded which). These receptors were taken from a woman aged 55-70 years who had recovered from COVID-19.

The count of this clone is one. The chain uses TRBV6-5 and TRBJ1-6; D gene uncertain. Germline V CDR1 and CDR2: MNHEY, SVGAGI. The CDR3 has 13 residues. Trimming cost V 2 bases and J 5 bases, with 4 bases left between them. The CDR3: CASSYRDNSPLHF. The CDR3 bases are TGTGCCAGCAGTTACCGGGATAATTCACCCCTCCACTTT.

The chain recombines TRBV27 with TRBJ1-6; a possible D gene is TRBD1 (6 bases). V was shortened by 6 bases and J by 3 bases, with 12 bases between the two germline ends. Looked up from germline, CDR1 is MNHEY and CDR2 is SMNVEV (reference sequence). The CDR3 is made up of 15 amino acids. CDR3 nucleotides: TGTGCCAGCAGACAGGGACGGAACTATAATTCACCCCTCCACTTT. Its protein product is CASRQGRNYNSPLHF.

The chain employs TRBV6-1 and TRBJ2-7; no definite D call. This CDR3 is 15 amino acids long. Germline CDR1 and CDR2: MNHNS and SASEGT. V lost 1 base to trimming and J lost 0 bases, with 10 bases between them. The chain's CDR3 is CASSEVQVSSYEQYF. As DNA, the CDR3 is TGTGCCAGCAGTGAAGTGCAGGTATCCTCCTACGAGCAGTACTTC.

The CDR3 nucleotides read TGTGCCAGTAGTTCGCGGGGCTGGAGCACTGAAGCTTTCTTT. It specifies CASSSRGWSTEAFF. The chain couples TRBV19 to TRBJ1-1; the D gene is possibly TRBD1 (5 bases). Per germline, CDR1 LNHDA and CDR2 SQIVND (reference sequence). The CDR3 runs 14 residues. The ends were cut back, 5 bases at V and 4 bases at J, with 14 bases in the middle.

This chain uses TRBV9 with TRBJ2-2, with D unclear. Germline V CDR1 and CDR2: SGDLS, YYNGEE. The CDR3 length is 14 residues. Trimming stripped 5 bases from V and 4 bases from J, with 12 bases between. This CDR3 is CASSPRLGTGELFF. In nucleotides, the CDR3 is TGTGCCAGCAGTCCCAGGCTGGGCACCGGGGAGCTGTTTTTT.

V is TRBV19 and J is TRBJ2-2; 9 bases are a match to TRBD2. The CDR3 runs to 19 residues. The J segment lost 4 bases and the V segment lost 2 bases, leaving 14 bases of the junction unmatched. CDR1 is LNHDA and CDR2 is SQIVND in the germline V gene (reference sequence). This chain's CDR3 is CASSITGSGGLGRTGELFF. The CDR3 nucleotides are TGTGCCAGTAGTATAACGGGTAGCGGGGGCCTGGGTCGCACCGGGGAGCTGTTTTTT.

The chain carries TRBV5-4 and TRBJ2-3; D perhaps matches TRBD1 (6 bases). Trimming removed 4 bases from V and 3 bases from J, with 18 bases in between. Germline V CDR1 and CDR2: SGHNT, YYREEE (reference sequence). This CDR3 contains 16 residues. The CDR3 sequence is CASSPRNREGTDTQYF. The CDR3 nucleotides read TGTGCCAGCAGCCCGCGTAACAGGGAAGGGACAGATACGCAGTATTTT.

The chain is built from TRBV7-8 and TRBJ1-4; D not certain. Germline values: CDR1 SGHVS, CDR2 FQNEAQ. The CDR3 length is 13 residues. Deletions cut 1 base from V and 6 bases from J, with 6 bases between. The CDR3 DNA sequence: TGTGCCAGCAGCTTAGTCTTAGATGAAAAACTGTTTTTT. The encoded protein is CASSLVLDEKLFF.

This chain links TRBV6-6 with TRBJ2-2; TRBD1 matches at 11 bases. With V trimmed by 6 bases and J by 4 bases, 4 bases remained unmatched. CDR1 is MNHNY and CDR2 is SVGAGI in the germline V gene (reference sequence). This CDR3 spans 15 amino acids. DNA of the CDR3: TGTGCCAGCAGCCGGGGACAGGGGGTCACCGGGGAGCTGTTTTTT. This sequence encodes CASSRGQGVTGELFF.

This chain links TRBV5-1 with TRBJ1-6, with a possible D match to TRBD1 (5 bases). Germline CDR1 and CDR2: SGHRS and YFSETQ. Deletions cut 1 base from V and 6 bases from J, with 14 bases between. The CDR3 loop spans 16 amino acids. DNA of the CDR3: TGCGCCAGCAGCTTGATACCGGGACTGATTAATTCACCCCTCCACTTT. This sequence encodes CASSLIPGLINSPLHF. Filled out from reference TRBV5-1 and TRBJ1-6, the complete variable domain reads KAGVTQTPRYLIKTRGQQVTLSCSPISGHRSVSWYQQTPGQGLQFLFEYFSETQRNKGNFPGRFSGRQFSNSRSEMNVSTLELGDSALYLCASSLIPGLINSPLHFGNGTRLTVT.

The chain joins TRBV18 to TRBJ1-6; 8 nucleotides agree with TRBD1. The V segment lost 4 bases and the J segment 9 bases; nucleotides outside the gene matches: 11. The germline V gene has CDR1 KGHSH and CDR2 LQKENI. This CDR3 region has 16 residues. The DNA for the CDR3 is TGTGCCAGCTCACTAGCCGGGACAGGTGAATCTTCACCCCTCCACTTT. Protein sequence: CASSLAGTGESSPLHF.

This clone was counted a few times. The CDR3 coding sequence is TGTGCCAGCAGCCTTCCGACTAGCGGGGGGGCCGGGGAGCTGTTTTTT. This codes for CASSLPTSGGAGELFF. The chain joins TRBV11-3 to TRBJ2-2; TRBD2 matches 14 bases. Germline lookup yields CDR1 SGHNT and CDR2 YENEEA. The CDR3 runs 16 residues. V dropped 5 bases and J dropped 6; count of bases not matched to a gene: 5.

V gene TRBV12-5 combines with J gene TRBJ2-1; no clear D. The CDR3 has 19 residues. The V end lost 0 bases, the J end lost 0 bases, and 18 bases lay between the germline ends. Germline CDR1 reads LGHNT; CDR2 reads FRNRAP. Written as DNA, the CDR3 is TGTGCTAGTGGTTTGGTAGGAGACGGAAGTTTAAGCTCCTACAATGAGCAGTTCTTC. Protein: CASGLVGDGSLSSYNEQFF.

This rearrangement joins TRBV30 to TRBJ1-1; 8 nucleotides line up with TRBD1. CDR3 length: 15 residues. V was clipped by 3 bases and J by 1 base; unmatched bases: 7. The germline gives CDR1 GTSNPN, CDR2 SVGIG (reference sequence). The CDR3 spells CAWRGWDRSNTEAFF. CDR3 nucleotide sequence: TGTGCCTGGAGGGGCTGGGACAGGTCGAACACTGAAGCTTTCTTT.

The chain carries TRBV3-1 (or the pseudogene TRBV3-2) and TRBJ1-3; D call uncertain. Trimming removed 5 bases at V and 2 bases at J, with 13 bases between. From germline, CDR1 is LGHDT and CDR2 YNNKEL (reference sequence). The CDR3 spans 15 residues. The CDR3 loop reads CASSSGTAAGNTIYF. For the CDR3, the DNA is TGTGCCAGCAGCTCAGGCACGGCCGCTGGAAACACCATATATTTT.

The chain joins TRBV9 to TRBJ1-2; the D is unclear. The V gene lost 2 bases and the J gene lost 6 bases, with 17 bases spanning the gap. CDR3 size: 15 residues. Germline assignment: CDR1 SGDLS and CDR2 YYNGEE. CDR3 loop: CASSVAGYALDGYTF. CDR3 bases: TGTGCCAGCAGCGTGGCAGGCTACGCTCTGGATGGCTACACCTTC.

V usage is TRBV3-1 (or the pseudogene TRBV3-2) and J usage is TRBJ1-4; D uncertain. This CDR3 is built from 11 residues. V was pared by 3 bases and J by 14 bases, with 10 bases between. Germline-derived CDR1 and CDR2 are LGHDT and YNNKEL (reference sequence). The CDR3 nucleotides read TGTGCCAGCAGCCAGCGTGAATTTCTGTTTTTT. It specifies CASSQREFLFF.

The chain is built from TRBV25-1 and TRBJ1-2, with 7 bases that match TRBD1. CDR1 and CDR2 from the germline V gene are MGHDK and SYGVNS. V trimming: 1 base; J trimming: 7 bases; junction bases outside the gene matches: 6. CDR3 length: 14 amino acids. The CDR3 loop is CASSEWRGRVGYTF. As DNA, the CDR3 is TGTGCCAGCAGTGAATGGAGGGGGCGAGTTGGCTACACCTTC.

This sequence joins TRBV3-1 (or the pseudogene TRBV3-2) and TRBJ2-1, with 12 bases aligning to TRBD2. V gave up 5 bases and J gave up 2 bases; unmatched junction bases: 7. The CDR3 has 17 residues. Per the germline V gene, CDR1 is LGHDT and CDR2 is YNNKEL (reference sequence). The CDR3 loop reads CASSTLSSGGAYNEQFF. DNA for the CDR3: TGTGCCAGCAGCACACTCTCTAGCGGGGGGGCCTACAATGAGCAGTTCTTC.

This clone has a handful of counts. J is TRBJ1-4 and V is TRBV2; 10 nucleotides align to TRBD1. The V gene end was trimmed by 5 bases and the J gene end by 6 bases; junction bases not matched to a gene: 3. Germline CDR1 SNHLY, CDR2 FYNNEI. The CDR3 sequence is 14 residues long. CDR3 sequence (DNA): TGTGCCAGCAGTAAAGGGACAGGGGATGAAAAACTGTTTTTT. Translated: CASSKGTGDEKLFF.

The chain has TRBV10-3 and TRBJ1-1; maybe TRBD1 (6 bases). The CDR3 consists of 13 residues. CDR1 ENHRY and CDR2 SYGVKD come from the germline V gene. Trimming removed 6 bases at V and 4 bases at J, with 12 bases between. CDR3 in DNA: TGTGCCATCAGCGGACAGTGGGGCACTGAAGCTTTCTTT. This encodes CAISGQWGTEAFF.

V gene TRBV7-9 combines with J gene TRBJ1-1; possibly TRBD1 for D (5 bases). CDR3 size: 13 residues. CDR1 is SEHNR and CDR2 is FQNEAQ in the germline V gene (reference sequence). V was pared by 6 bases and J by 4 bases, with 12 bases between. The CDR3 protein is CASSSVGGTEAFF. Here the CDR3 DNA reads TGTGCCAGCAGTTCGGTCGGGGGCACTGAAGCTTTCTTT. Full variable domain (outside the CDR3, taken from reference TRBV7-9 and TRBJ1-1): DTGVSQNPRHKITKRGQNVTFRCDPISEHNRLYWYRQTLGQGPEFLTYFQNEAQLEKSRLLSDRFSAERPKGSFSTLEIQRTEQGDSAMYLCASSSVGGTEAFFGQGTRLTVV.